This T cell receptor beta chain is drawn from a study of T cell responses to AZD1222 COVID-19 vaccine. Study observations and caveats: Vaccine-associated CD4 TCRs ranged over spike, dominating at 160-218 and 743-854. Reports say nearly half of spike-specific TCRs go after unmutated variant regions. Seropositive status at baseline applied to only a handful of AZD1222 recipients.

Some clones are missing from TCRdb's copy, which holds only in-frame ones; the method was immunoSEQ multiplex PCR. Here the sample spans roughly 130,000 clones, 90% to 95% being singletons. Germline-derived CDR1 and CDR2 are SGHNT and YYREEE (reference sequence). With 3 bases clipped from V and 2 bases from J, the junction kept 2 bases outside the gene matches. The CDR3 loop spans 15 amino acids. About this clone: Its antigen is currently unknown.

The sample in question was peripheral blood, obtained on day 0 of AZD1222 vaccination. The chain uses TRBV5-4 and TRBJ2-5, with TRBD1 matching 12 bases. This clonotype was obtained from an adult in good health. The CDR3 protein is CASSSGQGAQETQYF. The CDR3 bases are TGTGCCAGCAGCTCGGGACAGGGGGCTCAAGAGACCCAGTACTTC.